This T cell receptor beta chain was recovered during a study of T cell clonotyping in hematopoietic cell transplantation. Sequencing was performed with immunoSEQ multiplex PCR; in TCRdb, only in-frame clones are kept and a portion is missing. Here the sample spans roughly 28,000 clones, 90% to 95% being singletons. Specified time point: recipient sample about 28 days before transplant, after cytoreduction. Germline values: CDR1 MGHRA, CDR2 YSYEKL. Trimming left V 0 bases short and J 7 bases short, with 15 bases between. The CDR3 is made up of 15 amino acids. This clone has a single count. The source is a man in his forties or fifties with acute myeloid leukemia. Some clones in this sample may be carry-over from other donors' samples. The source material was peripheral blood mononuclear cells, sampled before stem cell transplant. The chain joins TRBV4-1 to TRBJ1-2, with D unresolved. Here the CDR3 reads CASSQDRGRSAGYTF. The CDR3 DNA sequence: TGCGCCAGCAGCCAAGATAGAGGGAGAAGTGCTGGCTACACCTTC.